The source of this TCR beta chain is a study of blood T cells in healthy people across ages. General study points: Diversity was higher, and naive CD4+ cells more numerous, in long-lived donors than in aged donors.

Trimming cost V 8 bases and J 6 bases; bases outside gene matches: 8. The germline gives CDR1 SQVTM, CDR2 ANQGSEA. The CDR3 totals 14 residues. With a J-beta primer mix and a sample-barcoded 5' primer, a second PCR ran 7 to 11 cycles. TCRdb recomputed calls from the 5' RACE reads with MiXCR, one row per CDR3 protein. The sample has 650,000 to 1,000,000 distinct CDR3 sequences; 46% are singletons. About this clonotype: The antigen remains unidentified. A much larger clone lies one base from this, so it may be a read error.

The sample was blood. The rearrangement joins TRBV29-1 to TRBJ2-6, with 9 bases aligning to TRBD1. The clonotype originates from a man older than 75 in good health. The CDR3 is CSFTGGAEANVLTF. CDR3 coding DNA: TGCAGCTTTACAGGGGGCGCTGAGGCCAACGTCCTGACTTTC.